This T cell receptor (beta chain) was profiled in a study of patients and donors after allogeneic stem cell transplantation. A single record per CDR3 protein comes from TCRdb applying MiXCR to the RT-PCR reads. Among approximately 210,000 distinct CDR3 sequences listed, less than 45% were seen once. The CDR3 has 14 amino acids. V was pared by 4 bases and J by 4 bases, with 15 bases between. The germline gives CDR1 SGHRS, CDR2 YFSETQ. V is TRBV5-1 and J is TRBJ2-7; D remains ambiguous. Sequenced sample: blood, either unsorted or a sorted T cell fraction (not recorded which). The origin of this receptor is a human donor who was either an allogeneic HSCT recipient or a stem cell or donor lymphocyte infusion donor (not recorded which). It is not recorded whose cells these are; they may come from a transplant donor. Here the CDR3 reads CASSPEVGFYEQYF. The CDR3 nucleotides read TGCGCCAGCAGCCCCGAAGTCGGATTTTACGAGCAGTACTTC. The full variable domain, completed using reference TRBV5-1 and TRBJ2-7, is KAGVTQTPRYLIKTRGQQVTLSCSPISGHRSVSWYQQTPGQGLQFLFEYFSETQRNKGNFPGRFSGRQFSNSRSEMNVSTLELGDSALYLCASSPEVGFYEQYFGPGTRLTVT.